One sample yielded the 24 T cell receptor beta chains listed below, sequenced in a study of blood T cell repertoires in COVID-19. Only in-frame clones appear in the TCRdb table, and some are missing; sequencing was by immunoSEQ multiplex PCR. The data hold approximately 350,000 clones, with about four fifths observed a single time. Source material: PBMCs or T cells enriched from blood (not recorded which). Receptors originate from a woman between 45 and 60 years old who had recovered from COVID-19.

This chain connects TRBV7-2 to TRBJ2-3, with D maybe TRBD2 (6 bases). V lost 4 bases and J lost 4, with 15 bases in between. The CDR3 contains 15 residues. Per germline, CDR1 SGHTA and CDR2 FQGNSA. The CDR3 DNA sequence: TGTGCCAGCAGCTCGAGGGACTTTGGGGCAGATACGCAGTATTTT. The encoded protein is CASSSRDFGADTQYF.

V usage is TRBV7-3 and J usage is TRBJ2-5; 8 bases map to TRBD2. The CDR3 is made up of 15 amino acids. CDR1 and CDR2 from the germline V gene are SGHTA and FQGTGA. V lost 5 bases, J lost 4 bases, and 9 bases stayed unmatched. The CDR3 region has the DNA TGTGCCAGCAGCATGTGGAGCGGGAGTGGAGAGACCCAGTACTTC. Residues: CASSMWSGSGETQYF.

This sequence joins TRBV19 and TRBJ1-3, with 9 nucleotides matching TRBD1. Germline V gene data show CDR1 as LNHDA and CDR2 as SQIVND (reference sequence). J gave up 5 bases and V 7 bases, and 6 bases lay outside the gene matches. The CDR3 has 14 amino acids. For the CDR3, the DNA is TGTGCCAGTAACTCACAGGGGGCGCGAAACACCATATATTTT. It translates to CASNSQGARNTIYF.

DNA of the CDR3: TGTGCCAGCAGCCTTGGACTAGCGGGAGCTAAAACCTACAATGAGCAGTTCTTC. Its translation is CASSLGLAGAKTYNEQFF. The chain has TRBV3-1 (or the pseudogene TRBV3-2) and TRBJ2-1; 13 bases align to TRBD2. Germline CDR1 reads LGHDT; CDR2 reads YNNKEL (reference sequence). This CDR3 contains 18 residues. The J segment lost 2 bases and the V segment lost 4 bases, leaving 8 bases of the junction unmatched.

CDR3 loop: CASSVGRWATEAFF. DNA of the CDR3: TGTGCCAGCAGCGTGGGTCGTTGGGCCACTGAAGCTTTCTTT. V usage is TRBV5-6 and J usage is TRBJ1-1; no definite D call. This CDR3 is built from 14 residues. V lost 4 bases to trimming and J lost 4 bases, with 14 bases between them. Germline V gene lookup returns CDR1 SGHDT and CDR2 YYEEEE. Full variable domain (outside the CDR3, taken from reference TRBV5-6 and TRBJ1-1): DAGVTQSPTHLIKTRGQQVTLRCSPKSGHDTVSWYQQALGQGPQFIFQYYEEEERQRGNFPDRFSGHQFPNYSSELNVNALLLGDSALYLCASSVGRWATEAFFGQGTRLTVV.

J is TRBJ2-1 and V is TRBV30; the match to TRBD2 covers 15 bases. CDR1 and CDR2 (germline): GTSNPN, SVGIG (reference sequence). The CDR3 is 19 amino acids. V shed 4 bases and J 7 bases; nucleotides not matched to a gene: 17. CDR3 DNA: TGTGCCTGGATCGGCCGAGGGACTAGCGGGAGGTTTCAGTGGAATGAGCAGTTCTTC. This codes for CAWIGRGTSGRFQWNEQFF.

This chain connects TRBV5-4 to TRBJ2-5, with 10 bases that match TRBD1. The length of the CDR3 is 16 residues. The ends lost 3 bases at V and 2 bases at J; junction bases unmatched: 7. Per germline, CDR1 SGHNT and CDR2 YYREEE (reference sequence). The CDR3 sequence is CASSSRDRGGQETQYF. The CDR3, as DNA: TGTGCCAGCAGCTCCCGGGACAGGGGTGGGCAAGAGACCCAGTACTTC.

This CDR3 is CASSIQQTNTEAFF. DNA for the CDR3: TGTGCCAGTAGTATTCAGCAGACAAACACTGAAGCTTTCTTT. This rearrangement joins TRBV19 to TRBJ1-1, with D uncertain. The V end lost 3 bases, the J end lost 2 bases, and 10 bases lay between the germline ends. CDR1 and CDR2 (germline): LNHDA, SQIVND (reference sequence). This CDR3 has 14 residues.

This clone was counted between two and nine times. The V and J genes are TRBV7-2 and TRBJ2-7; the match to TRBD2 covers 11 bases. Germline CDR1 and CDR2: SGHTA and FQGNSA. Unmatched junction bases numbered 4, after V lost 3 bases and J lost 3 bases. The CDR3 is made up of 15 amino acids. CDR3 loop: CASSFGTSGGYEQYF. The DNA of the CDR3 is TGTGCCAGCAGCTTCGGCACTAGCGGGGGCTACGAGCAGTACTTC.

This clone was observed a handful of times. This sequence joins TRBV7-2 and TRBJ1-2; D remains unclear. This CDR3 region has 15 residues. Germline V gives CDR1 SGHTA, CDR2 FQGNSA. V gave up 2 bases and J gave up 0 bases, with 10 bases separating them. CDR3: CASSLYLGTNYGYTF. CDR3 DNA sequence: TGTGCCAGCAGCTTATACCTGGGCACTAACTATGGCTACACCTTC. Full variable domain (missing parts from reference TRBV7-2 and TRBJ1-2): GAGVSQSPSNKVTEKGKDVELRCDPISGHTALYWYRQSLGQGLEFLIYFQGNSAPDKSGLPSDRFSAERTGGSVSTLTIQRTQQEDSAVYLCASSLYLGTNYGYTFGSGTRLTVV.

The chain is built from TRBV18 and TRBJ1-1; weak D call: TRBD1 (5 bases). The CDR3 has 13 amino acids. The germline V gene has CDR1 KGHSH and CDR2 LQKENI. Trimming removed 4 bases at V and 3 bases at J, with 9 bases between. The CDR3 is CASSQGWDTEAFF. The CDR3 bases are TGTGCCAGCTCACAGGGGTGGGACACTGAAGCTTTCTTT.

This clone was detected only once. J is TRBJ2-3 and V is TRBV4-3; D gene ambiguous. This CDR3 comprises 13 residues. CDR1 and CDR2 (germline): LGHNA, YSLEER. V was cut by 0 bases and J by 11 bases, with 12 bases left in between. The CDR3 DNA follows: TGCGCCAGCAGCCAAGACCTAGGAATGAAGCAGTATTTT. It yields the protein CASSQDLGMKQYF.

A few counts support this clone. The chain joins TRBV7-9 to TRBJ2-2; D not resolved. Trimming cost V 5 bases and J 6 bases, with 16 bases left between them. Germline assignment: CDR1 SEHNR and CDR2 FQNEAQ (reference sequence). The length of the CDR3 is 15 residues. The CDR3, as DNA: TGTGCCAGCAGCCATAGCCGGCCGTCTTCCGGGGAGCTGTTTTTT. This gives the protein CASSHSRPSSGELFF. The full variable domain, with the rest looked up from reference TRBV7-9 and TRBJ2-2, is DTGVSQNPRHKITKRGQNVTFRCDPISEHNRLYWYRQTLGQGPEFLTYFQNEAQLEKSRLLSDRFSAERPKGSFSTLEIQRTEQGDSAMYLCASSHSRPSSGELFFGEGSRLTVL.

This chain uses TRBV11-2 with TRBJ2-6, with 8 bases that match TRBD2. The germline V gene encodes CDR1 SGHAT and CDR2 FQNNGV. V lost 2 bases and J lost 0; bases outside the gene matches: 6. CDR3 length: 18 residues. Here the CDR3 reads CASSLFSGEISGANVLTF. The DNA for the CDR3 is TGTGCCAGCAGCTTATTTAGCGGGGAGATCTCTGGGGCCAACGTCCTGACTTTC.

This rearrangement joins TRBV4-1 to TRBJ1-1, with D tentatively TRBD1 (5 bases). Trimming left V 5 bases short and J 1 base short, with 11 bases between. This CDR3 is 14 amino acids long. The V gene's germline CDR1 is MGHRA and CDR2 YSYEKL. The CDR3 reads CASSERGQNTEAFF. CDR3 sequence (DNA): TGCGCCAGCAGCGAGCGTGGACAGAACACTGAAGCTTTCTTT.

On this clone itself: Other DNA sequences within the sample encode an identical CDR3. The gene calls are TRBV3-1 (or the pseudogene TRBV3-2) and TRBJ1-5, with D hard to call. CDR1 is LGHDT and CDR2 is YNNKEL in the germline V gene (reference sequence). This CDR3 region has 14 residues. Trimming cost V 0 bases and J 4 bases, with 7 bases left between them. The CDR3 nucleotides read TGTGCCAGCAGCCAAGATTCGGGGAATCAGCCCCAGCATTTT. Amino acid sequence: CASSQDSGNQPQHF.

The gene calls are TRBV5-6 and TRBJ2-1; D is unresolved. Per germline, CDR1 SGHDT and CDR2 YYEEEE. V dropped 1 base and J dropped 0 bases, with 8 bases sitting between them. The CDR3 consists of 15 residues. Here the CDR3 DNA reads TGTGCCAGCAGCTTGTACTTTCTCTCCTACAATGAGCAGTTCTTC. Amino acid sequence: CASSLYFLSYNEQFF.

The chain combines TRBV19 with TRBJ1-2, with D hard to call. The V gene lost 7 bases and the J gene lost 3 bases, with 45 bases spanning the gap. The CDR3 runs to 24 residues. Germline V gives CDR1 LNHDA, CDR2 SQIVND (reference sequence). For the CDR3, the DNA is TGTGCCAGTAAGGTGGAAAAGGTCCCTAGCCTAGAACAAATAGTGGCAGGCCGCTACTATGGCTACACCTTC. This translates into CASKVEKVPSLEQIVAGRYYGYTF.

V gene TRBV19 combines with J gene TRBJ2-7; no clear D gene. The V and J ends lost 2 bases and 6 bases respectively, with 14 bases between them. CDR3 length: 14 amino acids. The germline CDR1 and CDR2 sequences are LNHDA and SQIVND (reference sequence). CDR3 protein: CASSISPLVREQYF. The CDR3 nucleotides are TGTGCCAGTAGTATATCCCCGCTAGTCCGCGAGCAGTACTTC.

The chain employs TRBV2 and TRBJ2-6; D is possibly TRBD1 (6 bases). Germline CDR1 SNHLY, CDR2 FYNNEI. This CDR3 has 17 residues. The V gene lost 6 bases and the J gene lost 2 bases, with 17 bases spanning the gap. In DNA form, the CDR3 reads TGTGCCAGCAGCGAAACCAGGGGTCTAACTGGGGCCAACGTCCTGACTTTC. Translation gives CASSETRGLTGANVLTF.

V and J are TRBV2 and TRBJ1-1, with no clear D. The length of the CDR3 is 12 residues. V gave up 1 base and J gave up 11 bases, with 11 bases separating them. Per germline, CDR1 SNHLY and CDR2 FYNNEI. The CDR3 sequence is CASSEVGGVAFF. The CDR3 DNA sequence: TGTGCCAGCAGTGAAGTAGGCGGGGTCGCTTTCTTT.

V is TRBV30 and J is TRBJ1-1; weak D call: TRBD1 (6 bases). Between the trimmed V and J ends, which lost 2 bases and 5 bases, there was a span of 21 bases. Germline lookup yields CDR1 GTSNPN and CDR2 SVGIG (reference sequence). The length of the CDR3 is 16 residues. In DNA, the CDR3 is TGTGCCTGGAGTAACACACGCAGGGGTTTTGGGACTGAAGCTTTCTTT. Its translation is CAWSNTRRGFGTEAFF.

This clone has a single count. The junction shows a germline mismatch at one end, possibly a read error. The rearrangement uses TRBV7-3 and TRBJ1-1; maybe TRBD1 (6 bases). CDR1 SGHTA and CDR2 FQGTGA come from the germline V gene. CDR3 length: 11 amino acids. CDR3 DNA sequence: TGCCGGAATACAGGGATCCTTGAAGCTTTCTTT. This sequence encodes CRNTGILEAFF.

V gene TRBV7-2 combines with J gene TRBJ1-1, with a tentative D call TRBD1 (6 bases). Germline CDR1 reads SGHTA; CDR2 reads FQGNSA. V was clipped by 1 base and J by 6 bases, with 18 bases between them. This CDR3 comprises 16 residues. CDR3 bases: TGTGCCAGCAGCTTAGGGAATCAGGGGCTGAGGGCTGAAGCTTTCTTT. It is translated as CASSLGNQGLRAEAFF.